This TCR beta chain was recovered during a study of CD8 T cells in Susac syndrome. cDNA came from approximately 0.5 to 1 ug RNA primed by random hexamers. It was immunoSEQ multiplex PCR that amplified TCR beta CDR3 across 54 Vbeta and 13 Jbeta. From the immunoSEQ multiplex PCR reads, TCRdb called clonotypes with MiXCR, one entry per CDR3 protein. The sample includes 250,000 to 300,000 distinct CDR3 sequences, over 75% of them seen just once. Germline trimming cut 0 bases from V and 9 bases from J; bases unmatched to any gene: 7. This CDR3 comprises 13 residues. CDR1 and CDR2 (germline): GTSNPN, SVGIG (reference sequence).

V and J are TRBV30 and TRBJ1-2, with 7 bases lining up with TRBD1. The sequenced sample was CD8+ T cells from PBMCs. The clonotype was recovered from a human donor with multiple sclerosis. The CDR3 DNA reads as TGTGCCTGGAGTGTACCGGGACAGTGGCGCTACACCTTC. Translated, it gives CAWSVPGQWRYTF.